The 14 T cell receptor beta chains presented below share a single source sample, sequenced in a study of shared clonotypes between healthy human individuals. The repertoire was sequenced with immunoSEQ multiplex PCR; TCRdb's copy has only in-frame clones and lacks some. Of fewer than 650,000 clones listed, about three quarters are singletons. The sequencing input was PBMCs. These receptors were collected from a woman aged 35 to 49 in good health. Some clones in this sample may be carry-over from other donors' samples.

This clone was detected a few times. This rearrangement joins TRBV6-5 to TRBJ2-3; TRBD2 matches at 9 bases. Germline values: CDR1 MNHEY, CDR2 SVGAGI. The CDR3 consists of 15 residues. The V segment lost 6 bases and the J segment 2 bases; nucleotides outside the gene matches: 6. This CDR3 reads CASSVSGRDTDTQYF. CDR3 DNA sequence: TGTGCCAGCAGCGTTAGCGGGAGAGACACAGATACGCAGTATTTT.

V usage is TRBV9 and J usage is TRBJ2-1; 8 bases align to TRBD2. Germline assignment: CDR1 SGDLS and CDR2 YYNGEE. Trimming at V came to 0 bases and at J to 7 bases, leaving 6 bases not matched to a gene. This CDR3 is built from 15 residues. The CDR3 protein is CASSVETSVWNEQFF. The CDR3 nucleotides are TGTGCCAGCAGCGTAGAGACTAGCGTATGGAATGAGCAGTTCTTC.

This clone has a single count. This chain joins TRBV5-6 and TRBJ1-1, with a possible D match to TRBD1 (5 bases). This CDR3 has 12 amino acids. CDR1 SGHDT and CDR2 YYEEEE come from the germline V gene. The V and J ends lost 5 bases and 5 bases respectively, with 10 bases between them. CDR3 amino acids: CASSWGTTEAFF. Written as DNA, the CDR3 is TGTGCCAGCAGTTGGGGGACTACTGAAGCTTTCTTT.

This chain joins TRBV2 and TRBJ2-5; TRBD1 aligns across 11 bases. The germline gives CDR1 SNHLY, CDR2 FYNNEI. Unmatched junction bases numbered 4, after V lost 6 bases and J lost 4 bases. The length of the CDR3 is 14 residues. The CDR3, as DNA: TGTGCCAGCAGCCGGACAGGGGGCGGAGAGACCCAGTACTTC. Protein sequence: CASSRTGGGETQYF.

This clone was counted between two and nine times. This chain uses TRBV30 with TRBJ2-2; D is unresolved. In germline, CDR1 is GTSNPN, CDR2 SVGIG (reference sequence). V dropped 0 bases and J dropped 6 bases, with 11 bases sitting between them. The CDR3 loop spans 14 amino acids. The CDR3: CAWSVKIEAGELFF. CDR3 nucleotide sequence: TGTGCCTGGAGTGTAAAAATAGAAGCCGGGGAGCTGTTTTTT.

DNA for the CDR3: TGTGCCAGTAGACACACAGGGAGTAATGAAAAACTGTTTTTT. Translated: CASRHTGSNEKLFF. The chain uses TRBV11-2 and TRBJ1-4; tentatively, D is TRBD1 (6 bases). Trimming shortened V by 9 bases and J by 4 bases, and 15 bases separated the two germline ends. This CDR3 region has 14 residues. CDR1 and CDR2 (germline): SGHAT, FQNNGV.

This chain connects TRBV11-2 to TRBJ2-5; the D call may be TRBD1 or TRBD2 (5 bases each). Germline CDR1 and CDR2: SGHAT and FQNNGV. The V end lost 4 bases, the J end lost 1 base, and 13 bases lay between the germline ends. The CDR3 contains 15 residues. CDR3 DNA sequence: TGTGCCAGCAGCTCGTCGAGGGGTATCCAAGAGACCCAGTACTTC. Amino acid sequence: CASSSSRGIQETQYF. The complete variable domain, with remaining parts taken from reference TRBV11-2 and TRBJ2-5, reads EAGVAQSPRYKIIEKRQSVAFWCNPISGHATLYWYQQILGQGPKLLIQFQNNGVVDDSQLPKDRFSAERLKGVDSTLKIQPAKLEDSAVYLCASSSSRGIQETQYFGPGTRLLVL.

This sequence joins TRBV10-3 and TRBJ1-2; 11 nucleotides align to TRBD1. CDR3 length equals 16 residues. Per the germline V gene, CDR1 is ENHRY and CDR2 is SYGVKD. The V gene end was trimmed by 2 bases and the J gene end by 4 bases; junction bases not matched to a gene: 6. The CDR3 sequence: CAISEPPGTGGYGYTF. CDR3 sequence (DNA): TGTGCCATCAGTGAGCCACCCGGGACAGGGGGCTATGGCTACACCTTC.

This clone was detected once. At the DNA level, this CDR3 is encoded by other sequences in the same sample as well. This sequence joins TRBV5-1 and TRBJ2-7; tentatively, D is TRBD1 (5 bases). V lost 0 bases to trimming and J lost 2 bases, with 12 bases between them. The CDR3 spans 15 residues. Germline V gives CDR1 SGHRS, CDR2 YFSETQ. CDR3 region: CASSLGLAGTYEQYF. The DNA of the CDR3 is TGCGCCAGCAGCTTGGGTTTGGCAGGGACCTACGAGCAGTACTTC.

V gene TRBV7-9 combines with J gene TRBJ1-4; D is possibly TRBD1 (5 bases). Trimming removed 1 base at V and 7 bases at J, with 13 bases between. The germline CDR1 and CDR2 sequences are SEHNR and FQNEAQ (reference sequence). The CDR3 totals 15 residues. CDR3 in amino acids: CASSLDGTKSEKLFF. The CDR3 DNA is TGTGCCAGCAGCTTAGACGGGACGAAGAGTGAAAAACTGTTTTTT.

The CDR3 loop reads CASSIGVNTEAFF. The CDR3 coding sequence is TGTGCCAGTAGTATAGGGGTGAACACTGAAGCTTTCTTT. This sequence joins TRBV19 and TRBJ1-1; D unclear. The germline CDR1 and CDR2 sequences are LNHDA and SQIVND (reference sequence). The V and J ends lost 1 base and 0 bases respectively, with 3 bases between them. The CDR3 length is 13 residues.

The rearrangement links TRBV19 to TRBJ1-2; 8 bases fit TRBD1. V was pared by 1 base and J by 4 bases, with 5 bases of the junction left unmatched. The CDR3 sequence is 15 residues long. The germline V gene has CDR1 LNHDA and CDR2 SQIVND (reference sequence). Here the CDR3 DNA reads TGTGCCAGTAGTATAGTGGCGGACAGGGCCTATGGCTACACCTTC. Encoded protein: CASSIVADRAYGYTF.

The genes are TRBV7-3 and TRBJ2-1, with 8 nucleotides matching TRBD2. CDR3 length: 18 amino acids. V lost 3 bases, J lost 7 bases, and 17 bases stayed unmatched. The germline gives CDR1 SGHTA, CDR2 FQGTGA. Here the CDR3 reads CASSFLLREGIYENEQFF. CDR3 nucleotides: TGTGCCAGCAGCTTTTTATTACGGGAGGGGATATATGAGAATGAGCAGTTCTTC.

J is TRBJ2-7 and V is TRBV7-9; 9 nucleotides align to TRBD2. The length of the CDR3 is 16 residues. Germline CDR1 SEHNR, CDR2 FQNEAQ (reference sequence). The junction had 12 bases not matched to a gene; V was cut back by 5 bases and J by 4 bases. CDR3 sequence (DNA): TGTGCCAGCAGCCAGACCAGGGCGGGAGGGGCATACGAGCAGTACTTC. Protein product: CASSQTRAGGAYEQYF.